This T cell receptor (beta chain) emerged from a study of T cell changes during pregnancy in multiple sclerosis. Libraries were prepared by immunoSEQ multiplex PCR; TCRdb keeps only in-frame clonotypes and omits some of them. The table lists 70,000 to 95,000 clones, about 93% of them singletons. Germline V gene sequence: CDR1 LNHDA, CDR2 SQIVND (reference sequence). V was pared by 4 bases and J by 0 bases, with 10 bases between. CDR3 length: 16 amino acids. The chain joins TRBV19 to TRBJ2-6; D might be TRBD1 (5 bases). This receptor was taken from a female donor with multiple sclerosis, enrolled in a pregnancy study. The sequencing used peripheral blood, collected in the first trimester of pregnancy. The CDR3 DNA reads as TGTGCCAGTAGTACCATGGGGCCCTCTGGGGCCAACGTCCTGACTTTC. Its translation: CASSTMGPSGANVLTF. The variable domain in full, completed from reference TRBV19 and TRBJ2-6, reads DGGITQSPKYLFRKEGQNVTLSCEQNLNHDAMYWYRQDPGQGLRLIYYSQIVNDFQKGDIAEGYSVSREKKESFPLTVTSAQKNPTAFYLCASSTMGPSGANVLTFGAGSRLTVL.